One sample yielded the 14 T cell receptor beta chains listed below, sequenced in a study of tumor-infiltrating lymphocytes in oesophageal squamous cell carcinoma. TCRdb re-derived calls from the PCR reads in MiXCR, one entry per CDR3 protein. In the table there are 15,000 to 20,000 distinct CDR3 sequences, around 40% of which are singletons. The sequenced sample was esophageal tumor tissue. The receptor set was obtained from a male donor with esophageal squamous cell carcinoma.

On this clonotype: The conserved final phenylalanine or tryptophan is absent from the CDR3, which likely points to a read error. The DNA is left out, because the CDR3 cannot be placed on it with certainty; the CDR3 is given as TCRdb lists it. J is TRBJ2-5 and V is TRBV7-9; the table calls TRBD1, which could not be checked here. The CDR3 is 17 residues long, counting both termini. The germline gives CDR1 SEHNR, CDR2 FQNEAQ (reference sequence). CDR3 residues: CASSLFGPLTDGYTFGS.

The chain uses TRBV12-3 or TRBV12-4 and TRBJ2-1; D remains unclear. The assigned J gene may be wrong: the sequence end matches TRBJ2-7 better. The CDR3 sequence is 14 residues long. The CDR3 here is CASSLGQDLYEQYF. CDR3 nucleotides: TGTGCCAGCAGTTTAGGGCAGGACCTATACGAGCAGTACTTC.

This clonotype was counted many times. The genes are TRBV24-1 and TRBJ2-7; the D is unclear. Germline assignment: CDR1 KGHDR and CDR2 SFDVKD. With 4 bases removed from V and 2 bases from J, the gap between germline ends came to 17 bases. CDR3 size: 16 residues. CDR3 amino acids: CATSDPGGPRAYEQYF. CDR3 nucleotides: TGTGCCACCAGTGACCCCGGCGGACCAAGGGCCTACGAGCAGTACTTC.

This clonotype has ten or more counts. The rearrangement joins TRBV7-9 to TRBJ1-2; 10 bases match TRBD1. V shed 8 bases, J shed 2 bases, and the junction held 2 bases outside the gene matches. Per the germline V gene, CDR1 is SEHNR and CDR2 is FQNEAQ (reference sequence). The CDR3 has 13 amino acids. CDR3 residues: CASGQGGNYGYTF. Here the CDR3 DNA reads TGTGCCAGCGGACAGGGGGGAAACTATGGCTACACCTTC.

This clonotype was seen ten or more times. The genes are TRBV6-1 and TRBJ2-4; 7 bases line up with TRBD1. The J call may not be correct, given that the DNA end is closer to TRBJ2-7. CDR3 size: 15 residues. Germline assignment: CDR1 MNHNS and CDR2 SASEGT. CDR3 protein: CASSEVSQGAYEQYF. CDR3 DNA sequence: TGTGCCAGCAGTGAAGTTAGCCAGGGGGCCTACGAGCAGTACTTC.

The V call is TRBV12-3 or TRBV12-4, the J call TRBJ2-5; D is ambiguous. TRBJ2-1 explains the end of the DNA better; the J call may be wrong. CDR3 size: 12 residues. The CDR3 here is CASSYLDNEQFF. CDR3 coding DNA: TGTGCCAGCAGTTATTTGGACAATGAGCAGTTCTTC.

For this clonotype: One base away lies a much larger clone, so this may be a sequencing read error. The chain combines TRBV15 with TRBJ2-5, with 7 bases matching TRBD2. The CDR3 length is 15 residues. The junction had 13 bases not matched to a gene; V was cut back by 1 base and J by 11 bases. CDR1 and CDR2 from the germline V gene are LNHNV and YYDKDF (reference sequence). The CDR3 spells CATSRVRESYNEQYF. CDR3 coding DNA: TGTGCCACCAGCAGAGTGCGGGAGTCCTACAATGAGCAGTACTTC.

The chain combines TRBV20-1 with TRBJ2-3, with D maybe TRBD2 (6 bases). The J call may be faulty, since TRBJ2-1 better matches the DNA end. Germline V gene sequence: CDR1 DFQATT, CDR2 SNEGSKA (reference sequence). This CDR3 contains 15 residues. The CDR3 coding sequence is TGCAGTGCTAGAATGGGAACGGGAGTCAGCGGTGAGCAGTTCTTC. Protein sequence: CSARMGTGVSGEQFF.

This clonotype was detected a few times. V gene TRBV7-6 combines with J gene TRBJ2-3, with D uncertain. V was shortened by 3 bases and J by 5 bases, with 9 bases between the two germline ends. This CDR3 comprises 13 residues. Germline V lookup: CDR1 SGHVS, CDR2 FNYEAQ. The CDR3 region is CASSLVWGDTQYF. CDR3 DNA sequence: TGTGCCAGCAGCTTGGTATGGGGAGATACGCAGTATTTT.

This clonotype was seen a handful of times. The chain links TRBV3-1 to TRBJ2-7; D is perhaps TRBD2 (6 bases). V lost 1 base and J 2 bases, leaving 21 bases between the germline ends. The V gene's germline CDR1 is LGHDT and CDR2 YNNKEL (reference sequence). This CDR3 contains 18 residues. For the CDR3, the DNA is TGTGCCAGCAGCCAAGCGGGAGCCGTGAGACACCTACCCTACGAGCAGTACTTC. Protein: CASSQAGAVRHLPYEQYF.

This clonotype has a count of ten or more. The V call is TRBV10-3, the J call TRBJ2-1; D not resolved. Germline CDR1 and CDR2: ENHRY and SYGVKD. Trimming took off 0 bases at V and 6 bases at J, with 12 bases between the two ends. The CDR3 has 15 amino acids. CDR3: CAISESHSKGNEQFF. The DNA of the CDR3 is TGTGCCATCAGTGAGTCGCACAGCAAGGGCAATGAGCAGTTCTTC.

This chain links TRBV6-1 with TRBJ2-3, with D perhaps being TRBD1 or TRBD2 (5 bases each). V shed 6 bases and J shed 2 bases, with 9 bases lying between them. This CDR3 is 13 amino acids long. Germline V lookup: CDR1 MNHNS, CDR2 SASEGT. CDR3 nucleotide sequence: TGTGCCAGCAGGAGGGACCCCACAGATACGCAGTATTTT. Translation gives CASRRDPTDTQYF.

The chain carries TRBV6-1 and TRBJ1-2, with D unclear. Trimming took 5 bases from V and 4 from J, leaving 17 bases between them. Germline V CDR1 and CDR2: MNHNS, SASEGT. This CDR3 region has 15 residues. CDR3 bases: TGTGCCAGCAGTTCCGAGTTTCGGTCGGCCTATGGCTACACCTTC. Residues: CASSSEFRSAYGYTF.

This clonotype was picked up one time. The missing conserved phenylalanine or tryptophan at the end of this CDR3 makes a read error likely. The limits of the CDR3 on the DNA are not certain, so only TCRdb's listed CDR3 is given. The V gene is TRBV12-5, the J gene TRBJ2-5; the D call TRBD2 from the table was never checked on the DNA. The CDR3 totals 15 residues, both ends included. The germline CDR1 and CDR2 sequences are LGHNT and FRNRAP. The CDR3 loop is CASGLGGGRGYTFGS.